Each of the 13 T cell receptor beta chains below was sequenced from the same sample in a study of OX40 agonist ivuxolimab in advanced cancers. Clones were read by immunoSEQ multiplex PCR, and TCRdb kept only the in-frame ones, dropping some. Altogether roughly 80,000 clones are present, approximately 92% being singletons, with the ten largest covering less than 0.35%. Material: CD4+ or CD8+ T cells sorted from blood, obtained in a trial of the OX40 agonist ivuxolimab. The receptor set was obtained from an adult with an advanced solid tumor such as melanoma, head and neck, liver or kidney cancer.

The genes are TRBV18 and TRBJ1-1; no clear D. The CDR3 is made up of 13 amino acids. V gave up 0 bases and J gave up 4 bases, with 6 bases separating them. Germline V gives CDR1 KGHSH, CDR2 LQKENI. The CDR3 is CASSPPAGTEAFF. The CDR3 nucleotides are TGTGCCAGCTCACCACCGGCGGGCACTGAAGCTTTCTTT.

Regarding this clone: The sample carries other DNA sequences with the same CDR3. The chain carries TRBV4-3 and TRBJ1-2; D remains ambiguous. The CDR3 loop spans 14 amino acids. V lost 0 bases and J lost 2, with 7 bases in between. From germline, CDR1 is LGHNA and CDR2 YSLEER. Here the CDR3 reads CASSQDRANYGYTF. For the CDR3, the DNA is TGCGCCAGCAGCCAAGATAGGGCCAACTATGGCTACACCTTC.

V usage is TRBV29-1 and J usage is TRBJ1-2; possible D gene TRBD1, 6 bases. This CDR3 is 13 amino acids long. The germline V gene has CDR1 SQVTM and CDR2 ANQGSEA. V lost 0 bases and J lost 5, with 10 bases in between. The CDR3 is CSVEDPGEYGYTF. CDR3 coding DNA: TGCAGCGTTGAAGATCCAGGGGAGTATGGCTACACCTTC.

The CDR3 region has the DNA TGTGCCAGCCGCTCGCCAGGGGGAAATGGCTACACCTTC. Its protein is CASRSPGGNGYTF. The chain has TRBV6-5 and TRBJ1-2, with 7 bases lining up with TRBD1. Trimming cost V 8 bases and J 6 bases; bases outside gene matches: 9. CDR1 and CDR2 (germline): MNHEY, SVGAGI. This CDR3 has 13 residues.

J is TRBJ1-2 and V is TRBV5-4; D ambiguous. CDR1 and CDR2 (germline): SGHNT, YYREEE (reference sequence). The CDR3 totals 15 residues. Trimming cost V 3 bases and J 1 base, with 13 bases left between them. CDR3 bases: TGTGCCAGCAGCTGGCCAGGACGGGATAACTATGGCTACACCTTC. This codes for CASSWPGRDNYGYTF.

For this clone: A read error is likely, as this CDR3 ends without the conserved phenylalanine or tryptophan. V usage is TRBV4-1 and J usage is TRBJ1-1, with D possibly being TRBD1 (5 bases). The CDR3 contains 15 residues. Germline assignment: CDR1 MGHRA and CDR2 YSYEKL. V lost 0 bases, J lost 5 bases, and 13 bases lay in between. Written as DNA, the CDR3 is TGCGCCAGCAGCCAAGATCAGGGCCGGGGGACTGAAGCTTTCCTT. Its protein product is CASSQDQGRGTEAFL.

This clone has just a few counts. V is TRBV2 and J is TRBJ1-5; D not certain. The germline V gene encodes CDR1 SNHLY and CDR2 FYNNEI. The CDR3 is 13 residues long. V lost 3 bases, J lost 5 bases, and 8 bases lay in between. The CDR3 loop is CASSEGKDQPQHF. The CDR3 DNA reads as TGTGCCAGCAGTGAGGGGAAGGATCAGCCCCAGCATTTT.

The chain couples TRBV2 to TRBJ2-7; D tentatively reads TRBD1 or TRBD2 (7 bases each). This CDR3 comprises 14 residues. V gave up 6 bases and J gave up 2 bases, with 14 bases separating them. The V gene's germline CDR1 is SNHLY and CDR2 FYNNEI. CDR3 coding DNA: TGTGCCAGCAGCCTACAGGGGAGGGCCTACGAGCAGTACTTC. Translation: CASSLQGRAYEQYF.

V is TRBV28 and J is TRBJ2-7, with D possibly being TRBD1 (8 bases). V lost 6 bases to trimming and J lost 2 bases, with 14 bases between them. The germline gives CDR1 MDHEN, CDR2 SYDVKM. This CDR3 has 14 residues. The CDR3 reads CASRQGGAPYEQYF. The CDR3 DNA sequence: TGTGCCAGCAGACAGGGGGGGGCTCCCTACGAGCAGTACTTC.

This chain connects TRBV7-2 to TRBJ2-3; D gene ambiguous. CDR1 SGHTA and CDR2 FQGNSA come from the germline V gene. Trimming left V 6 bases short and J 2 bases short, with 6 bases between. The CDR3 extends over 12 amino acids. CDR3 in DNA: TGTGCCAGCAGATTCATCACAGATACGCAGTATTTT. Translating it yields CASRFITDTQYF. Looking up the rest from reference TRBV7-2 and TRBJ2-3 gives the full variable domain: GAGVSQSPSNKVTEKGKDVELRCDPISGHTALYWYRQSLGQGLEFLIYFQGNSAPDKSGLPSDRFSAERTGGSVSTLTIQRTQQEDSAVYLCASRFITDTQYFGPGTRLTVL.

The J gene is TRBJ2-7, the V gene TRBV27; weak D call: TRBD2 (7 bases). This CDR3 spans 13 amino acids. Trimming stripped 8 bases from V and 7 bases from J, with 18 bases between. Germline V gives CDR1 MNHEY, CDR2 SMNVEV (reference sequence). DNA of the CDR3: TGTGCCAGCTGGGGGGAGGGACAATGGGAGCAGTACTTC. It yields the protein CASWGEGQWEQYF.

This chain joins TRBV11-3 and TRBJ1-2; D possibly corresponds to TRBD1 (6 bases). The CDR3 has 15 residues. Per germline, CDR1 SGHNT and CDR2 YENEEA. Trimming left V 2 bases short and J 5 bases short, with 15 bases between. The CDR3 reads CASSLIPGASYGYTF. CDR3 bases: TGTGCCAGCAGCTTAATTCCGGGGGCGAGTTATGGCTACACCTTC.

The chain has TRBV7-2 and TRBJ1-5; unclear D gene. CDR1 and CDR2 (germline): SGHTA, FQGNSA. The V end lost 3 bases, the J end lost 4 bases, and 10 bases lay between the germline ends. This CDR3 contains 14 residues. The CDR3 region is CASSLFVGNQPQHF. CDR3 in DNA: TGTGCCAGCAGCTTGTTTGTAGGAAATCAGCCCCAGCATTTT.